Listed here are 21 T cell receptor beta chains from one sample, sequenced in a study of T cell changes during pregnancy in multiple sclerosis. Sequencing was performed with immunoSEQ multiplex PCR; in TCRdb, only in-frame clones are kept and a portion is missing. The data show approximately 90,000 clones, approximately 91% seen once. Specimen: peripheral blood, collected in the first trimester of pregnancy. The origin of the receptors is a female donor with multiple sclerosis, enrolled in a pregnancy study.

The CDR3 DNA follows: TGTGCCAGCAGCCCCCGGTCCACTAGCGGGAGCTACGAGCAGTACTTC. Translation: CASSPRSTSGSYEQYF. This chain joins TRBV7-2 and TRBJ2-7; 11 bases match TRBD2. V was clipped by 5 bases and J by 3 bases; unmatched bases: 9. CDR1 and CDR2 from the germline V gene are SGHTA and FQGNSA. CDR3 size: 16 residues.

Of note for this clone: At one of its ends the junction is not consistent with the germline gene, which may arise from a read error. V usage is TRBV14 and J usage is TRBJ1-1; D ambiguous. The CDR3 spans 14 residues. Germline lookup yields CDR1 SGHDN and CDR2 FVKESK. The CDR3 spells CASSQVLGNTEAFF. DNA of the CDR3: TGTGCCAGCAGTCAAGTCCTGGGCAACACTGAAGCTTTCTTT. Full variable domain (rest looked up from reference TRBV14 and TRBJ1-1): EAGVTQFPSHSVIEKGQTVTLRCDPISGHDNLYWYRRVMGKEIKFLLHFVKESKQDESGMPNNRFLAERTGGTYSTLKVQPAELEDSGVYFCASSQVLGNTEAFFGQGTRLTVV.

V is TRBV10-2 and J is TRBJ1-1, with D unclear. CDR3 length: 13 amino acids. With 0 bases removed from V and 6 bases from J, the gap between germline ends came to 8 bases. CDR1 and CDR2 (germline): WSHSY, SAAADI. The CDR3 nucleotides are TGCGCCAGCAGTGAGTCATGGAGTCCTGAAGCTTTCTTT. Its protein is CASSESWSPEAFF.

This clone was seen a single time. The genes are TRBV6-1 and TRBJ1-1, with no clear D. V was clipped by 1 base and J by 2 bases, with 8 bases between them. The germline V gene encodes CDR1 MNHNS and CDR2 SASEGT. This CDR3 comprises 14 residues. For the CDR3, the DNA is TGTGCCAGCAGTGAAGTCGGGGTCAACACTGAAGCTTTCTTT. Translation gives CASSEVGVNTEAFF.

The chain joins TRBV6-6 to TRBJ2-5; TRBD1 aligns across 11 bases. Germline CDR1 MNHNY, CDR2 SVGAGI (reference sequence). V lost 11 bases and J lost 4; bases outside the gene matches: 6. This CDR3 is 13 amino acids long. The CDR3 bases are TGTGCCGGACGCGGGACAGGGGGAGAGACCCAGTACTTC. Residues: CAGRGTGGETQYF.

The rearrangement links TRBV9 to TRBJ2-3; the match to TRBD2 covers 7 bases. There are 15 residues in the CDR3. J gave up 1 base and V 4 bases, and 6 bases lay outside the gene matches. Germline V gene sequence: CDR1 SGDLS, CDR2 YYNGEE. The DNA of the CDR3 is TGTGCCAGCAGCAGGGCTAGCGGTCGCACAGATACGCAGTATTTT. Residues: CASSRASGRTDTQYF.

The CDR3 DNA is TGTGCCACCACCCGGGGAGCCAATCAGCCCCAGCATTTT. Its protein product is CATTRGANQPQHF. The gene calls are TRBV28 and TRBJ1-5; no clear D. This CDR3 contains 13 residues. Germline CDR1 is MDHEN and CDR2 is SYDVKM. V lost 10 bases and J 3 bases, leaving 13 bases between the germline ends.

As regards this clone: At one boundary the junction diverges from the germline segment, which might be a read error. Other DNA sequences in this sample translate to the same CDR3. The chain has TRBV7-9 and TRBJ2-5; 7 bases are shared with TRBD2. The CDR3 runs 14 residues. Per germline, CDR1 SEHNR and CDR2 FQNEAQ (reference sequence). The CDR3 region is CASSFLAAQETQYF. CDR3 coding DNA: TGTGCCAGCAGCTTCCTAGCGGCCCAAGAAACCCAGTACTTC.

The rearrangement uses TRBV11-3 and TRBJ1-6; D may be TRBD1 (6 bases). The CDR3 contains 14 residues. Germline assignment: CDR1 SGHNT and CDR2 YENEEA. V shed 5 bases and J shed 7 bases, with 12 bases lying between them. The CDR3 coding sequence is TGTGCCAGCAGCCCCGACAGGCACAATTCACCCCTCCACTTT. It encodes CASSPDRHNSPLHF.

The J gene is TRBJ1-1, the V gene TRBV5-4; 8 bases line up with TRBD1. CDR3 length: 15 amino acids. V gave up 3 bases and J gave up 3 bases; unmatched junction bases: 7. From germline, CDR1 is SGHNT and CDR2 YYREEE (reference sequence). This chain's CDR3 is CASSWGGTGDTEAFF. CDR3 nucleotide sequence: TGTGCCAGCAGCTGGGGGGGGACAGGCGACACTGAAGCTTTCTTT.

In its sample, this clone was seen once. The CDR3 loop is CASSPLKTGGFLTRNYGYTF. The CDR3 nucleotides are TGTGCCAGCTCACCACTGAAGACAGGGGGCTTCCTCACACGTAACTATGGCTACACCTTC. The chain combines TRBV18 with TRBJ1-2; 10 bases are a match to TRBD1. The V gene end was trimmed by 1 base and the J gene end by 1 base; junction bases not matched to a gene: 15. From germline, CDR1 is KGHSH and CDR2 LQKENI. The CDR3 sequence is 20 residues long.

This chain connects TRBV9 to TRBJ2-7; tentative D call: TRBD2 (5 bases). CDR1 is SGDLS, CDR2 YYNGEE, per germline. Trimming stripped 0 bases from V and 0 bases from J, with 7 bases between. CDR3 size: 14 residues. CDR3 sequence reads: CASSVDRDSYEQYF. CDR3 DNA sequence: TGTGCCAGCAGCGTAGATCGGGACTCCTACGAGCAGTACTTC. Drawing the rest from reference TRBV9 and TRBJ2-7, the complete variable domain is DSGVTQTPKHLITATGQRVTLRCSPRSGDLSVYWYQQSLDQGLQFLIQYYNGEERAKGNILERFSAQQFPDLHSELNLSSLELGDSALYFCASSVDRDSYEQYFGPGTRLTVT.

This chain connects TRBV6-5 to TRBJ2-2, with 7 bases aligning to TRBD1. There are 16 residues in the CDR3. Germline CDR1 is MNHEY and CDR2 is SVGAGI. V was pared by 1 base and J by 4 bases, with 6 bases of the junction left unmatched. Written as DNA, the CDR3 is TGTGCCAGCAGTTACTTGGTGACAGGGTTCACCGGGGAGCTGTTTTTT. Encoded protein: CASSYLVTGFTGELFF.

The rearrangement uses TRBV7-3 and TRBJ1-1, with D unresolved. V shed 0 bases and J shed 4 bases, with 12 bases lying between them. The germline CDR1 and CDR2 sequences are SGHTA and FQGTGA. The CDR3 sequence is 15 residues long. CDR3 in amino acids: CASSLTGNSGTEAFF. The CDR3, as DNA: TGTGCCAGCAGCTTAACAGGGAATAGCGGCACTGAAGCTTTCTTT. Full variable domain (rest looked up from reference TRBV7-3 and TRBJ1-1): GAGVSQTPSNKVTEKGKYVELRCDPISGHTALYWYRQSLGQGPEFLIYFQGTGAADDSGLPNDRFFAVRPEGSVSTLKIQRTERGDSAVYLCASSLTGNSGTEAFFGQGTRLTVV.

This chain uses TRBV7-8 with TRBJ2-7, with TRBD2 matching over 13 bases. Germline trimming cut 3 bases from V and 1 base from J; bases unmatched to any gene: 0. Germline CDR1 reads SGHVS; CDR2 reads FQNEAQ. CDR3 size: 15 residues. The DNA for the CDR3 is TGTGCCAGCAGCTTGGGACTAGCGGGATCCTACGAGCAGTACTTC. It is translated as CASSLGLAGSYEQYF. Full variable domain (outside the CDR3, taken from reference TRBV7-8 and TRBJ2-7): GAGVSQSPRYKVAKRGQDVALRCDPISGHVSLFWYQQALGQGPEFLTYFQNEAQLDKSGLPSDRFFAERPEGSVSTLKIQRTQQEDSAVYLCASSLGLAGSYEQYFGPGTRLTVT.

This rearrangement joins TRBV9 to TRBJ2-1, with 8 bases aligning to TRBD2. CDR1 and CDR2 from the germline V gene are SGDLS and YYNGEE. CDR3 size: 15 residues. With V trimmed by 3 bases and J by 8 bases, 10 bases remained unmatched. CDR3: CASSEGSSGSYEQFF. CDR3 DNA: TGTGCCAGCAGCGAGGGGTCGAGCGGGAGTTATGAGCAGTTCTTC.

The chain couples TRBV5-1 to TRBJ1-1, with D maybe TRBD1 (5 bases). The CDR3 has 15 amino acids. The V end was cut by 4 bases, the J end by 3 bases, with 16 bases between. Germline CDR1 and CDR2: SGHRS and YFSETQ. The CDR3 DNA sequence: TGCGCCAGCAGCCCGAAAGGGGTAGGGGACACTGAAGCTTTCTTT. The encoded protein is CASSPKGVGDTEAFF.

The sample holds one count of this clone. The chain uses TRBV15 and TRBJ2-1, with D possibly TRBD1 on 6 matching bases. The germline V gene has CDR1 LNHNV and CDR2 YYDKDF (reference sequence). The V gene lost 0 bases and the J gene lost 5 bases, with 17 bases spanning the gap. This CDR3 region has 17 residues. The CDR3 DNA follows: TGTGCCACCAGCAGAGAATACCGACAGGACTCGGACAATGAGCAGTTCTTC. Translation gives CATSREYRQDSDNEQFF. Using reference TRBV15 and TRBJ2-1 for the parts outside the CDR3, the full variable domain is DAMVIQNPRYQVTQFGKPVTLSCSQTLNHNVMYWYQQKSSQAPKLLFHYYDKDFNNEADTPDNFQSRRPNTSFCFLDIRSPGLGDTAMYLCATSREYRQDSDNEQFFGPGTRLTVL.

The V and J genes are TRBV19 and TRBJ1-5; D possibly corresponds to TRBD1 (6 bases). Germline V lookup: CDR1 LNHDA, CDR2 SQIVND (reference sequence). V was trimmed by 5 bases and J by 3 bases, leaving 14 bases between them. CDR3 length equals 15 residues. As DNA, the CDR3 is TGTGCCAGTAGTCCCCAGGGGAACTACAATCAGCCCCAGCATTTT. It yields the protein CASSPQGNYNQPQHF.

The rearrangement joins TRBV4-1 to TRBJ1-6, with no clear D. V was clipped by 0 bases and J by 9 bases, with 15 bases between them. Germline V gene data show CDR1 as MGHRA and CDR2 as YSYEKL. This CDR3 region has 16 residues. This CDR3 reads CASSQEFSQVASPLHF. In nucleotides, the CDR3 is TGCGCCAGCAGCCAAGAATTTTCGCAGGTGGCTTCACCCCTCCACTTT.

CDR3 nucleotide sequence: TGTGCCAGCAGTTACGGTGGGGAGGGGGCTGAAGCTTTCTTT. Translation: CASSYGGEGAEAFF. The chain is built from TRBV6-5 and TRBJ1-1, with a weak D call TRBD1 (6 bases). V was pared by 2 bases and J by 6 bases, with 13 bases between. CDR3 length: 14 residues. CDR1 MNHEY and CDR2 SVGAGI come from the germline V gene.